This TCR beta chain came from a study of OX40 agonist ivuxolimab in advanced cancers. Overall study: Six ivuxolimab dose levels, 0.01 to 10 mg/kg, were given intravenously every 2 weeks. Cancers in dose escalation were hepatocellular, melanoma, renal cell and head and neck.

Concerning this clone: Antigen unknown.

This CDR3 spans 17 amino acids. Germline CDR1 reads SGHRS; CDR2 reads YFSETQ. Losses at the gene ends were 0 bases for V and 2 bases for J; bases not matched to a gene: 5. Study-wide results and limits: CD8+ T cells (on average) carried more expanded clones than CD4+ T cells.

Clones were read by immunoSEQ multiplex PCR, and TCRdb kept only the in-frame ones, dropping some. The sample consists of some 41,000 clones, over 75% of them appearing once. Source: CD4+ or CD8+ T cells sorted from blood, taken in a trial of the OX40 agonist ivuxolimab. This chain joins TRBV5-1 and TRBJ2-5; TRBD2 agrees at 12 bases. The TCR comes from an adult with an advanced solid tumor such as melanoma, head and neck, liver or kidney cancer. CDR3 sequence: CASSLVRTSGDQETQYF. In nucleotides, the CDR3 is TGCGCCAGCAGCTTGGTCCGGACTAGCGGGGATCAAGAGACCCAGTACTTC.